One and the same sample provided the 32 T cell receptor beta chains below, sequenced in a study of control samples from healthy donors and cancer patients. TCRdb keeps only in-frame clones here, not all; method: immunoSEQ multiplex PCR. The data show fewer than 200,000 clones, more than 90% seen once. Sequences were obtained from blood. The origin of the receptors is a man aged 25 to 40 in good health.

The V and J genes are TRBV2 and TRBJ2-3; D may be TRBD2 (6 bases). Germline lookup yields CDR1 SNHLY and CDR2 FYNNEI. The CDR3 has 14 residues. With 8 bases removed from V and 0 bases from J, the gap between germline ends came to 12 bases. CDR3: CASGGVDSTDTQYF. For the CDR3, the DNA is TGTGCCAGCGGCGGGGTAGATAGCACAGATACGCAGTATTTT. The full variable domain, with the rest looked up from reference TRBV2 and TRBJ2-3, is EPEVTQTPSHQVTQMGQEVILRCVPISNHLYFYWYRQILGQKVEFLVSFYNNEISEKSEIFDDQFSVERPDGSNFTLKIRSTKLEDSAMYFCASGGVDSTDTQYFGPGTRLTVL.

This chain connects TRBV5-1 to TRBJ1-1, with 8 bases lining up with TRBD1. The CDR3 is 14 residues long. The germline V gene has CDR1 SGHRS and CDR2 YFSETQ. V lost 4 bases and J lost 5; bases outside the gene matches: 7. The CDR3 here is CASSQGQAGTEAFF. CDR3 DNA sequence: TGCGCCAGCAGCCAGGGACAGGCGGGGACTGAAGCTTTCTTT.

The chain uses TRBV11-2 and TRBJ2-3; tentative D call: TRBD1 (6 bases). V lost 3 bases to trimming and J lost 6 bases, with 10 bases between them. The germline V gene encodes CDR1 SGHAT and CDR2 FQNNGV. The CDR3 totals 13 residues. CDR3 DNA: TGTGCCAGCAGCTTGGGGGCCGTGGATACGCAGTATTTT. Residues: CASSLGAVDTQYF.

Here the CDR3 reads CASGLGLGERTDTQYF. DNA of the CDR3: TGCGCCAGCGGCCTTGGACTAGGCGAGCGCACAGATACGCAGTATTTT. This chain connects TRBV5-1 to TRBJ2-3; 7 bases are a match to TRBD2. Germline CDR1 SGHRS, CDR2 YFSETQ. This CDR3 region has 16 residues. V was clipped by 7 bases and J by 1 base; unmatched bases: 12.

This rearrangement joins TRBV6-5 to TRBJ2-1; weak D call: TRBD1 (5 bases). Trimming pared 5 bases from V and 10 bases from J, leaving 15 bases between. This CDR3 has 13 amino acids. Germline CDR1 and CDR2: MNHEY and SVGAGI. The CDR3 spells CASSKLQALEQFF. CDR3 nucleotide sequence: TGTGCCAGCAGTAAACTACAGGCCCTCGAGCAGTTCTTC.

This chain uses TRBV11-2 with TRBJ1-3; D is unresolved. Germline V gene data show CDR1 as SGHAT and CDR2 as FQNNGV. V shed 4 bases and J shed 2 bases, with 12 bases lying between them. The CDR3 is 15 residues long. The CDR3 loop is CASSYTPWTGNTIYF. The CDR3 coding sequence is TGTGCCAGCAGCTATACCCCTTGGACTGGAAACACCATATATTTT.

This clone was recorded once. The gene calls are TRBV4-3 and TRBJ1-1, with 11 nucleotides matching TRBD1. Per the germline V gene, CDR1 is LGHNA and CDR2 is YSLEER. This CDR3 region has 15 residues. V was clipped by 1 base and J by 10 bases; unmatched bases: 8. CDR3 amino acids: CASSQGGTGGLSAFF. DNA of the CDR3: TGCGCCAGCAGCCAAGGCGGGACAGGGGGGCTTTCAGCTTTCTTT.

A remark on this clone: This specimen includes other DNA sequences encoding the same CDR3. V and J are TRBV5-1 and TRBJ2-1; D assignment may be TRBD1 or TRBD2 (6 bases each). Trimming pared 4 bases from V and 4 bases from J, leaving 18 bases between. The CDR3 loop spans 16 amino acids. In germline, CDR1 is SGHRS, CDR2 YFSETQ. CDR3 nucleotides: TGCGCCAGCAGCCGTGGGGGTCGGGGGCCTTACAATGAGCAGTTCTTC. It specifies CASSRGGRGPYNEQFF.

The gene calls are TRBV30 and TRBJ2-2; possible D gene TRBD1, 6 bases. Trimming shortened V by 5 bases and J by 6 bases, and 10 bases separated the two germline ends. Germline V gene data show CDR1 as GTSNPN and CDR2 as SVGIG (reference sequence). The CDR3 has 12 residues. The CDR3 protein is CAWSEGAGELFF. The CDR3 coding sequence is TGTGCCTGGTCAGAGGGGGCCGGGGAGCTGTTTTTT.

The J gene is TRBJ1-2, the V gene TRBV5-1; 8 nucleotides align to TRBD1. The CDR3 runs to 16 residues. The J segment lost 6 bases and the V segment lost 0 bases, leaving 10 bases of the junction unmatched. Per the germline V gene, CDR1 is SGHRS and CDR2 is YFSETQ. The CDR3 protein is CASSLVRGQGAHGYTF. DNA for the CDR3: TGCGCCAGCAGCTTGGTACGAGGTCAGGGGGCTCATGGCTACACCTTC. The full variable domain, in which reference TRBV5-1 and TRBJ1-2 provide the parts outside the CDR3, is KAGVTQTPRYLIKTRGQQVTLSCSPISGHRSVSWYQQTPGQGLQFLFEYFSETQRNKGNFPGRFSGRQFSNSRSEMNVSTLELGDSALYLCASSLVRGQGAHGYTFGSGTRLTVV.

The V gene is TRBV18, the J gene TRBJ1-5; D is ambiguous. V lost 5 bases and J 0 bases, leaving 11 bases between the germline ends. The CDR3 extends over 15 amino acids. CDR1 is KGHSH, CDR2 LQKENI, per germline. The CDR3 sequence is CASSSTVNSNQPQHF. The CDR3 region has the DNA TGTGCCAGCTCATCGACCGTTAATAGCAATCAGCCCCAGCATTTT.

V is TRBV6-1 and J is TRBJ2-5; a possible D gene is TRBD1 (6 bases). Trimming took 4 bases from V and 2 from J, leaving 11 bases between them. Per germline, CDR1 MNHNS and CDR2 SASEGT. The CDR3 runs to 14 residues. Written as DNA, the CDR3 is TGTGCCAGCAGTGGAGGGACACAGCAAGAGACCCAGTACTTC. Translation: CASSGGTQQETQYF.

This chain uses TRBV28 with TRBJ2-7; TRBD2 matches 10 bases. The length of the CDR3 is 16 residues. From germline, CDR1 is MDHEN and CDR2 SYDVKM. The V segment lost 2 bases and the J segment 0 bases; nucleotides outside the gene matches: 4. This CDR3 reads CASSLGLAGVSYEQYF. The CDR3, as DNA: TGTGCCAGCAGTTTAGGCCTAGCGGGAGTCTCCTACGAGCAGTACTTC.

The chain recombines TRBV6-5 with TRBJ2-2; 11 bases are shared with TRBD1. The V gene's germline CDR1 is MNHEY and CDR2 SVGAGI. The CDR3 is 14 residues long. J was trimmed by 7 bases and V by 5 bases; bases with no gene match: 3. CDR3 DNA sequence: TGTGCCAGCAGTCGGGACAGGGGGAACGGGGAGCTGTTTTTT. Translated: CASSRDRGNGELFF.

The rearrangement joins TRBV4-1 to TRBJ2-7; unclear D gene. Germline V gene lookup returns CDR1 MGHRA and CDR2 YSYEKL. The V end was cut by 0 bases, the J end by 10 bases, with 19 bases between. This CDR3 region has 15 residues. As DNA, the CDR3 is TGCGCCAGCAGCCAAGACGCCGGGCCTACGAGCAATCAGTACTTC. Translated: CASSQDAGPTSNQYF.

The CDR3 spells CASGSLAGAYNEQFF. CDR3 DNA: TGTGCTAGTGGTTCCCTAGCGGGAGCCTACAATGAGCAGTTCTTC. This chain connects TRBV12-5 to TRBJ2-1; 10 nucleotides match TRBD2. V trimming: 4 bases; J trimming: 2 bases; junction bases outside the gene matches: 2. This CDR3 contains 15 residues. Germline CDR1 LGHNT, CDR2 FRNRAP. The full variable domain, completed using reference TRBV12-5 and TRBJ2-1, is DARVTQTPRHKVTEMGQEVTMRCQPILGHNTVFWYRQTMMQGLELLAYFRNRAPLDDSGMPKDRFSAEMPDATLATLKIQPSEPRDSAVYFCASGSLAGAYNEQFFGPGTRLTVL.

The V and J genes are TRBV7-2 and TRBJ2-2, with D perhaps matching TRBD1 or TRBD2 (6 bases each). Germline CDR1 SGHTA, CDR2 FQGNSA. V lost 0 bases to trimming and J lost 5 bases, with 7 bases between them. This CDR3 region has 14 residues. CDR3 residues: CASSLAGGTGELFF. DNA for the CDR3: TGTGCCAGCAGCTTAGCAGGGGGGACCGGGGAGCTGTTTTTT.

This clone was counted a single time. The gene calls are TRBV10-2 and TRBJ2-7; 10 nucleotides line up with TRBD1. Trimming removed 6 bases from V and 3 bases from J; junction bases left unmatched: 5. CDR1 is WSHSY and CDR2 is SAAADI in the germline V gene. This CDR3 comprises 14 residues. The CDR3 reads CASRGTGEGYEQYF. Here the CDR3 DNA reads TGCGCCAGCAGGGGGACAGGGGAGGGCTACGAGCAGTACTTC.

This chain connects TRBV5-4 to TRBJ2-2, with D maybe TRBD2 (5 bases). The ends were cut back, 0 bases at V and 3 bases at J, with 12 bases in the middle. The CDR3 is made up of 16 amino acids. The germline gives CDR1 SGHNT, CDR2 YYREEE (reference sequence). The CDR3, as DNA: TGTGCCAGCAGCTTGGAAACGGGATTCTACACCGGGGAGCTGTTTTTT. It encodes CASSLETGFYTGELFF.

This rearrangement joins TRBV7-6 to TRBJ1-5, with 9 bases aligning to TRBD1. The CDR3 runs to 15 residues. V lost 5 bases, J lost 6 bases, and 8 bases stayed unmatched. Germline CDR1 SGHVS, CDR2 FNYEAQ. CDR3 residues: CASSRDRGNVQPQHF. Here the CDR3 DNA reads TGTGCCAGCAGCAGAGACAGGGGGAATGTTCAGCCCCAGCATTTT.

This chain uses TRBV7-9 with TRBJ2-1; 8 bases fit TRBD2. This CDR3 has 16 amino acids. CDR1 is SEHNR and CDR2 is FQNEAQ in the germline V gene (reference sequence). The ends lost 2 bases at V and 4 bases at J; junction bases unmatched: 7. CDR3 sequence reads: CASSLLGLGKYNEQFF. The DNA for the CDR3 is TGTGCCAGCAGCTTACTGGGACTAGGAAAGTACAATGAGCAGTTCTTC.

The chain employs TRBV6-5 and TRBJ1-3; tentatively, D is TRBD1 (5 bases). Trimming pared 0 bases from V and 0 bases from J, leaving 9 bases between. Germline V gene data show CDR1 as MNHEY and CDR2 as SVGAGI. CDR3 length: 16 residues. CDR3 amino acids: CASSYSRQHSGNTIYF. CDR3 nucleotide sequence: TGTGCCAGCAGTTACTCGAGACAGCACTCTGGAAACACCATATATTTT.

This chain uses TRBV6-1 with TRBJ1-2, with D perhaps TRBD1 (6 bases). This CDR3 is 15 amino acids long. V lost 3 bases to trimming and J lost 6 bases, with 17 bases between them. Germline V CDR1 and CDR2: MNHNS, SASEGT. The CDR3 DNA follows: TGTGCCAGCAGTGATTTGGCAGGGGCGAGTGATGGCTACACCTTC. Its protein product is CASSDLAGASDGYTF.

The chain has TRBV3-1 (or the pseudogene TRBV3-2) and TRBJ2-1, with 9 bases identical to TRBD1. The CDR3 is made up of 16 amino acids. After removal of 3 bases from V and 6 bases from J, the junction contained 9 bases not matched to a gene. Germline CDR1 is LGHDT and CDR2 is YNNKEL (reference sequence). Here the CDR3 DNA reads TGTGCCAGCAGCCAGTCCGGGACAGGGTACGTCAATGAGCAGTTCTTC. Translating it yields CASSQSGTGYVNEQFF.

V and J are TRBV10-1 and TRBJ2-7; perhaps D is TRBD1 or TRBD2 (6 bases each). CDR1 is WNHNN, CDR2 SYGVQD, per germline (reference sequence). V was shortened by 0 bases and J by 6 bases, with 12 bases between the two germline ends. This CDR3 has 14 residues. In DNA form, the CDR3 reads TGCGCCAGCAGTGAGTCAACAGGGAGGAGCGAGCAGTACTTC. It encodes CASSESTGRSEQYF.

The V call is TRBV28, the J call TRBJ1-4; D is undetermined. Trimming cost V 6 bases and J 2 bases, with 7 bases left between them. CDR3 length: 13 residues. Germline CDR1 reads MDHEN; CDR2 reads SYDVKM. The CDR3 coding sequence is TGTGCCAGCAGGACCGTCACTAATGAAAAACTGTTTTTT. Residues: CASRTVTNEKLFF.

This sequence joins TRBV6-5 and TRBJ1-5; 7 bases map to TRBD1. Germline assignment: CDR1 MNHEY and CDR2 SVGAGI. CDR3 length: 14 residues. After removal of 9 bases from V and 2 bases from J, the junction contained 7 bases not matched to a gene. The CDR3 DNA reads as TGTGCCAGTGGACAGGACTACGGCAATCAGCCCCAGCATTTT. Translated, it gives CASGQDYGNQPQHF.

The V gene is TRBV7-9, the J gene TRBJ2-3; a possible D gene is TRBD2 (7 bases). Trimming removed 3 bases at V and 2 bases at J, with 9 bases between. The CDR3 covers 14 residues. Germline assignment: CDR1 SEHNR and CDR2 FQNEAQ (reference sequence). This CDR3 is CASSLAGATDTQYF. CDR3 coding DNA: TGTGCCAGCAGCTTGGCGGGGGCCACAGATACGCAGTATTTT.

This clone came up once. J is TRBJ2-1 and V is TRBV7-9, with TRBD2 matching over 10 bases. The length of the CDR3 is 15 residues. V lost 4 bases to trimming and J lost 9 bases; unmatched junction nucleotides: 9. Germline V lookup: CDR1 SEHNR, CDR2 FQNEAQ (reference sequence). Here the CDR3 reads CASSSRASGSVEQFF. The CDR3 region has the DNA TGTGCCAGCAGCTCCCGGGCTAGCGGGAGTGTTGAGCAGTTCTTC.

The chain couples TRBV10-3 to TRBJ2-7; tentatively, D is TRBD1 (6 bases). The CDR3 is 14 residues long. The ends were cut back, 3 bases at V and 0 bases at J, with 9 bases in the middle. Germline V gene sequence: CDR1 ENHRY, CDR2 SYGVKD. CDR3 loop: CAISDRQASYEQYF. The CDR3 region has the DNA TGTGCCATCAGTGACCGACAGGCCTCCTACGAGCAGTACTTC.

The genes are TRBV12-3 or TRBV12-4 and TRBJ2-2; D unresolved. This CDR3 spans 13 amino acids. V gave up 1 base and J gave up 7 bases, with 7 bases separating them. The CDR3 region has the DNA TGTGCCAGCAGTTTAGACTATGGCGGGGAGCTGTTTTTT. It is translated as CASSLDYGGELFF.

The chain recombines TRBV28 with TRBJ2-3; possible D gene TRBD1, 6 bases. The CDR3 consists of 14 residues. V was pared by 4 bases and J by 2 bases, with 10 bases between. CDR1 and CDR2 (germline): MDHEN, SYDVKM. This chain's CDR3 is CASSSQGFTDTQYF. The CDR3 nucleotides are TGTGCCAGCAGTTCACAGGGTTTCACAGATACGCAGTATTTT.